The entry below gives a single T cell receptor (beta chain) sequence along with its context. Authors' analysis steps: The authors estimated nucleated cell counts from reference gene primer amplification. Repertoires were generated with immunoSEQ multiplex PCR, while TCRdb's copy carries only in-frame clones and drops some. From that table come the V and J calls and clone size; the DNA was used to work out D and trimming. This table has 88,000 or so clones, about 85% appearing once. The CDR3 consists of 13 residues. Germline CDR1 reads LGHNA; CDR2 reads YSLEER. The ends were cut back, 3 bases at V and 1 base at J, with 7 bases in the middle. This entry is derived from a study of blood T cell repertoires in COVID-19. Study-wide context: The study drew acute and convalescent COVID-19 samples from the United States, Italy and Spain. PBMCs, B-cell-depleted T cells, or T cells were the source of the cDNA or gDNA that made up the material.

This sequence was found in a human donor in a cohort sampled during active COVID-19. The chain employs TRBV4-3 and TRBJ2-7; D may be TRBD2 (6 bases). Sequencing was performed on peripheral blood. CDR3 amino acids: CASSQGRSYEQYF. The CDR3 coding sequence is TGCGCCAGCAGCCAGGGGAGGTCCTACGAGCAGTACTTC.